The clone carrying this T cell receptor beta chain was counted a single time. Different DNA sequences within this sample yield the same CDR3. Replicate sorted-subset PCRs were loaded with 150 to 200 ng DNA, 30,000 to 35,000 T cell genomes. Using immunoSEQ multiplex PCR, the repertoire was profiled, and TCRdb retains in-frame clones only, with some absent. The profile covers around 2.1 million clones, with under 97% appearing a single time and 0.1% to 0.15% taken by the ten largest. This sample was included in a study of shared clonotypes between healthy human individuals. In the study overall: Each donor contributed plates that comprised three CD4 naive, three CD4 memory, two CD8 naive and one CD8 memory.

The CDR3 extends over 15 amino acids. Germline CDR1 and CDR2: SGHRS and YFSETQ. V lost 0 bases and J lost 0; bases outside the gene matches: 3. The clonotype comes from a young man in good health. The chain links TRBV5-1 to TRBJ2-7; 7 positions match TRBD1. The specimen was naive CD4+ T cells sorted from blood. Noted subset: CD45RA+ positively selected. CDR3 DNA sequence: TGCGCCAGCAGCTTGGCCGGGGACAGCTCCTACGAGCAGTACTTC. This encodes CASSLAGDSSYEQYF.